The sequence of this T cell receptor beta chain was determined in a study of low-dose radiotherapy and immunotherapy resistance in tumors (dated by TCRdb to between 2021 and 2023). Turning to the overall study: Patients in Cohort 1 were given 0.5 Gy per fraction every 2 weeks, and the prescribed total PTV dose was 6.5 Gy. Nivolumab and ipilimumab were both given intravenously, with nivolumab at a 240 mg flat dose every two weeks and ipilimumab at 1 mg/kg every six weeks. Eight patients were included in the translational analysis, namely three from the first dose cohort plus the first five from the second dose cohort. The trial did not randomize participants into treatment groups. Intravenous cyclophosphamide at 200 mg/m2 was administered every two weeks, one day ahead of each radiation and immunotherapy administration. Aspirin 300 mg was taken orally once daily by patients for four cycles, starting on cycle 1 day 1. In Cohort 2, 1 Gy per fraction was delivered every two weeks, for a total of 13 Gy over 26 weeks.

Reading the germline V gene gives CDR1 SGHVS and CDR2 FQNEAQ. From the cysteine through the phenylalanine, the CDR3 covers 14 amino acids. Only the CDR3 portion is preserved as DNA: 42 bases, with reading frame beginning at the first base. V lost 6 bases and J lost 6 bases; the stretch between them is 14 bases long. These reads were obtained on an Illumina HiSeq 2500. First-strand cDNA was synthesized with Superscript III and a set of TRAV- and TRBV-specific primers, covering both TCRalpha and TCRbeta chains. TCRs were amplified with Phusion for 20 PCR cycles, with a constant-region primer paired with the adapter attached to the V primers. Amplification of the isolated mRNA was done with the MessageAmp II aRNA Amplification Kit, which involved an approximately 15-hour in vitro transcription at 37 degrees C. mRNA for TCR sequencing was isolated with the Dynabeads mRNA DIRECT Purification Kit. Indexed Illumina adapters were added in a second Phusion PCR of approximately 27 cycles, after which AMPure XP beads were used to purify the products. As for how the authors treated the data: Using custom Perl scripts, TCR sequences that encoded the same protein were pooled, out-of-frame sequences were dropped, and the abundance of each clonotype was calculated. The analysis excluded TCR sequences that were supported by just one read. Among the metrics used to describe the repertoires were Shannon entropy, Gini index, clonality, richness, and the frequency of TCRs shared between repertoires. TCRdb reran the public reads through fastp at Q25 and MiXCR, keeping productive beta chains. CDR3 protein duplicates are merged, each entry listing the most common genes and DNA. In this record, the V and J calls reflect TCRdb's handling and not the investigators' own analysis. Recorded for this sample are 95,000 to 100,000 distinct CDR3 sequences; about 20% of them occurred a single time. Clones ranked in the top ten supply about 4% of the sample.

Points on this clonotype: Its antigen is still unknown. No per-base quality is available; no much larger clone lies one base away.

The sample's time point label is to be understood as: after trial treatment. In the paper's terms, the treatment or condition label means: LDRT plus nivolumab, ipilimumab, low-dose cyclophosphamide and aspirin (RACIN trial). The donors took part in RACIN, a single-arm, phase I, dose-escalation trial that combined nivolumab, ipilimumab, aspirin, low-dose cyclophosphamide and low-dose radiotherapy. Patients were eligible if they had advanced solid tumors that were TIL-negative. The sample consisted of PBMCs, taken after low-dose radiotherapy plus immunotherapy. This TCR was recovered from a male donor with prostate cancer. The V gene is TRBV7-8 and the J gene is TRBJ2-2, with TRBD2 as a weak D call on 5 bases. At the DNA level, the sequence is TGTGCCAGCAGTTACCCAGCGGCCGCCGGGGAGCTGTTTTTT. The encoded protein is CASSYPAAAGELFF.